The present T cell receptor beta chain was sequenced within a study of CXCR3-negative and CXCR3-positive naive CD8 T cells. Study-wide results and caveats: More hydrophobic TRB CDR3s occurred in CXCR3-positive than in CXCR3-negative naive cells. Naive subsets did not differ in surface CD5, and TRB CDR3 properties served to infer TCR strength. In both naive subsets diversity was comparably high, whereas memory CD8+ cells showed much lower diversity.

Sorting yielded triplicates of fewer than 350,000 cells for each CD8+ T cell subset. Definition of naive CD8+ T cells rested on a CD45RO-CCR7+CD27+CD95- profile. TRB cDNA was prepared as libraries by UMI-labeled 5' RACE. TCRdb reprocessed the 5' RACE reads and keeps a single row for each CDR3 protein, giving no DNA. The table for this sample gives some 5,000 distinct CDR3 sequences. This CDR3 has 12 residues. Germline V lookup: CDR1 SQVTM, CDR2 ANQGSEA. For this clonotype: Its antigen is not known.

The source is a human donor in good health. Some clones in this sample may be carry-over from other donors' samples. The sample was naive CXCR3+ CD8+ T cells from blood. The subset was: CD45RO-CCR7+CD27+CD95- naive CD8+ T cells expressing CXCR3 (TNR3+). The chain has TRBV29-1 and TRBJ2-1; with no DNA, the TCRdb D assignment of TRBD1 cannot be verified. This CDR3 reads CSVEAEETGDFF.